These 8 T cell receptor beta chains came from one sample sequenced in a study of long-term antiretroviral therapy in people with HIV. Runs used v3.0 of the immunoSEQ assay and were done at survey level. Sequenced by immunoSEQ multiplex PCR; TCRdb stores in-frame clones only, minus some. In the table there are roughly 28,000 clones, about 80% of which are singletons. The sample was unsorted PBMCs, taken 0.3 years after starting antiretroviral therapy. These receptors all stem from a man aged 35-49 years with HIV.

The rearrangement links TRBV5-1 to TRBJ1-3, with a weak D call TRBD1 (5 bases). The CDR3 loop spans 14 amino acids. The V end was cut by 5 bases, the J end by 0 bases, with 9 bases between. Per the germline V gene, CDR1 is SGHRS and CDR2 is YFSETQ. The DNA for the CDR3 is TGCGCCAGCAGTCGGGACGTCTCTGGAAACACCATATATTTT. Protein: CASSRDVSGNTIYF.

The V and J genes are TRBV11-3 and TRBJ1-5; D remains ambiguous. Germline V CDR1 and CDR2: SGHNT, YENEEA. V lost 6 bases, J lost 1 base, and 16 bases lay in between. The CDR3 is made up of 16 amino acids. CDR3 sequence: CASSLLGGLSNQPQHF. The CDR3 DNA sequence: TGTGCCAGCAGTCTTTTAGGTGGCCTAAGCAATCAGCCCCAGCATTTT.

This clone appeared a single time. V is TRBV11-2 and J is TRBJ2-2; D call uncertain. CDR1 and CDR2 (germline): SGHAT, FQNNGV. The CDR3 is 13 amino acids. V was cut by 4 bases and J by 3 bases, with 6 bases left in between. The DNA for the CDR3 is TGTGCCAGCAGCTCCAGTTACACCGGGGAGCTGTTTTTT. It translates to CASSSSYTGELFF.

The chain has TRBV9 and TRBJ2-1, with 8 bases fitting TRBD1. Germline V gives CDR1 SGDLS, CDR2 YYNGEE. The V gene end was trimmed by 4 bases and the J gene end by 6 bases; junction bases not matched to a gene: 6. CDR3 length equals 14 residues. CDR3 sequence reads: CASSPRTGTNEQFF. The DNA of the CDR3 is TGTGCCAGCAGCCCCAGGACAGGGACCAATGAGCAGTTCTTC.

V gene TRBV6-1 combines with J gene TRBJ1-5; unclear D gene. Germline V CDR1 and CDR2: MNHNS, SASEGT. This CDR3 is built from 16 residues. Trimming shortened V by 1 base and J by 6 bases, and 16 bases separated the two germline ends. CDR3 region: CASSEDGPGVSQPQHF. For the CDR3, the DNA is TGTGCCAGCAGTGAAGACGGCCCCGGTGTGTCTCAGCCCCAGCATTTT.

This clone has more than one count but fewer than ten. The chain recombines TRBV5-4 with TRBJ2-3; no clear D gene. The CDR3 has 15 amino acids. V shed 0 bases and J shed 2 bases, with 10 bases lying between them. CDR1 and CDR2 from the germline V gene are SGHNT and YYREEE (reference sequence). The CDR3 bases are TGTGCCAGCAGCTTGGCCTTCCTCTCCACAGATACGCAGTATTTT. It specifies CASSLAFLSTDTQYF.

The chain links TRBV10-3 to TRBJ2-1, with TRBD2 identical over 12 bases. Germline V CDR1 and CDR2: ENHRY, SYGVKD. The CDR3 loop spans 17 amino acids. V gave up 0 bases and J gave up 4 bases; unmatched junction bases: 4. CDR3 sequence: CAISESLGTSGYNEQFF. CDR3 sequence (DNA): TGTGCCATCAGTGAGTCTTTGGGGACTAGCGGGTACAATGAGCAGTTCTTC.

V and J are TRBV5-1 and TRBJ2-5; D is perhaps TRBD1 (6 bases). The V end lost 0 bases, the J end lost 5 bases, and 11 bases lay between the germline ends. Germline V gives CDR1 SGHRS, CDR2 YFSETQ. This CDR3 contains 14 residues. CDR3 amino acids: CASSLVPGEETQYF. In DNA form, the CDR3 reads TGCGCCAGCAGCTTGGTCCCAGGGGAGGAGACCCAGTACTTC.